The 27 T cell receptor beta chains listed next were all sequenced from one sample in a study of neurological immune-mediated disorders. A single record per CDR3 protein comes from TCRdb applying MiXCR to the 5' RACE reads. The table lists roughly 31,000 distinct CDR3 sequences, 4% to 5.5% of them singletons, with around 23% in the top ten. The sequenced material came from PBMCs. All receptors come from a man aged 18 to 30 in good health.

This clonotype was found many times. The V and J genes are TRBV27 and TRBJ2-5, with D tentatively TRBD1 or TRBD2 (7 bases each). This CDR3 is 18 amino acids long. The V gene's germline CDR1 is MNHEY and CDR2 SMNVEV (reference sequence). Trimming cost V 5 bases and J 0 bases, with 22 bases left between them. The CDR3 DNA reads as TGTGCCAGCAGTCCCTCAACTCGACAGGGAGGGTACCAAGAGACCCAGTACTTC. Amino acids: CASSPSTRQGGYQETQYF.

This clonotype was seen ten or more times. The V and J genes are TRBV20-1 and TRBJ2-2; D is unclear. V gave up 0 bases and J gave up 0 bases, with 2 bases separating them. This CDR3 has 13 residues. CDR1 and CDR2 (germline): DFQATT, SNEGSKA (reference sequence). Here the CDR3 DNA reads TGCAGTGCTAGAGATCCGAACACCGGGGAGCTGTTTTTT. This gives the protein CSARDPNTGELFF.

This clonotype was recorded many times. V and J are TRBV2 and TRBJ2-3, with 7 bases aligning to TRBD1. Germline V gives CDR1 SNHLY, CDR2 FYNNEI. V was clipped by 1 base and J by 4 bases; unmatched bases: 2. This CDR3 comprises 14 residues. The CDR3 is CASSEDRGADTQYF. CDR3 nucleotides: TGTGCCAGCAGTGAAGACAGGGGCGCAGATACGCAGTATTTT.

The rearrangement links TRBV4-3 to TRBJ1-5; TRBD1 matches 7 bases. This CDR3 contains 14 residues. From germline, CDR1 is LGHNA and CDR2 YSLEER. The junction had 4 bases not matched to a gene; V was cut back by 0 bases and J by 8 bases. In nucleotides, the CDR3 is TGCGCCAGCAGCCAAGAGCCAGGGGGTAAGCCCCAGCATTTT. Its translation is CASSQEPGGKPQHF.

This clonotype was recorded at least ten times. This chain connects TRBV29-1 to TRBJ1-1; tentatively, D is TRBD1 (5 bases). The CDR3 sequence is 15 residues long. With 1 base removed from V and 2 bases from J, the gap between germline ends came to 14 bases. In germline, CDR1 is SQVTM, CDR2 ANQGSEA. The CDR3 loop is CSVEVRERFNTEAFF. The CDR3 bases are TGCAGCGTTGAAGTCAGGGAACGATTTAACACTGAAGCTTTCTTT. The complete variable domain, with remaining parts taken from reference TRBV29-1 and TRBJ1-1, reads SAVISQKPSRDICQRGTSLTIQCQVDSQVTMMFWYRQQPGQSLTLIATANQGSEATYESGFVIDKFPISRPNLTFSTLTVSNMSPEDSSIYLCSVEVRERFNTEAFFGQGTRLTVV.

Many counts were recorded for this clonotype. This rearrangement joins TRBV20-1 to TRBJ2-1; D gene ambiguous. The germline V gene has CDR1 DFQATT and CDR2 SNEGSKA (reference sequence). V lost 0 bases, J lost 10 bases, and 13 bases lay in between. The CDR3 contains 13 residues. The CDR3 nucleotides are TGCAGTGCTAGAGATGAACTCGGCGTAGAGCAGTTCTTC. Translated: CSARDELGVEQFF.

V gene TRBV12-3 or TRBV12-4 combines with J gene TRBJ2-7; tentative D call: TRBD1 (6 bases). The CDR3 extends over 16 amino acids. V was cut by 2 bases and J by 2 bases, with 16 bases left in between. The CDR3 protein is CASSLQTRTATYEQYF. The CDR3 nucleotides read TGTGCCAGCAGTTTACAAACAAGGACAGCTACCTACGAGCAGTACTTC.

The chain is built from TRBV20-1 and TRBJ2-7, with D perhaps TRBD2 (7 bases). Germline V CDR1 and CDR2: DFQATT, SNEGSKA (reference sequence). Trimming removed 6 bases from V and 4 bases from J, with 13 bases in between. The CDR3 sequence is 12 residues long. The CDR3 DNA sequence: TGCAGTGCCAGCGGGACACCATACGAGCAGTACTTC. It specifies CSASGTPYEQYF.

This clonotype occurred many times. CDR3 loop: CASSLGLALIDEQFF. The DNA for the CDR3 is TGCGCCAGCAGCTTAGGGCTAGCGCTAATAGATGAGCAGTTCTTC. This chain links TRBV5-1 with TRBJ2-1; D perhaps matches TRBD2 (6 bases). The CDR3 has 15 amino acids. Germline V gene sequence: CDR1 SGHRS, CDR2 YFSETQ. V gave up 2 bases and J gave up 8 bases, with 17 bases separating them.

This clonotype showed up many times. The CDR3 is CASSLEFAFGYTF. DNA of the CDR3: TGTGCCAGCAGCTTAGAGTTTGCGTTTGGCTACACCTTC. The genes are TRBV7-8 and TRBJ1-2; D is unclear. CDR3 length equals 13 residues. Trimming shortened V by 1 base and J by 7 bases, and 10 bases separated the two germline ends. Germline V gives CDR1 SGHVS, CDR2 FQNEAQ.

Within the sample, this clonotype is medium-sized. This chain connects TRBV6-2 or TRBV6-3 to TRBJ1-1, with a weak D call TRBD1 (5 bases). Germline V CDR1 and CDR2: MNHEY, SVGEGT. V lost 2 bases and J lost 4, with 11 bases in between. The CDR3 extends over 14 amino acids. CDR3 in amino acids: CASSYTLQGTEAFF. The CDR3 DNA follows: TGTGCCAGCAGTTACACCCTCCAGGGCACTGAAGCTTTCTTT.

V and J are TRBV5-1 and TRBJ2-1; 10 nucleotides line up with TRBD1. This CDR3 has 15 residues. J gave up 8 bases and V 0 bases, and 5 bases lay outside the gene matches. Germline V lookup: CDR1 SGHRS, CDR2 YFSETQ. CDR3 in DNA: TGCGCCAGCAGCTTGGCCGGACAGGGGGGCTATGAGCAGTTCTTC. It is translated as CASSLAGQGGYEQFF.

The V call is TRBV29-1, the J call TRBJ2-1; D may be TRBD2 (5 bases). V was pared by 4 bases and J by 6 bases, with 19 bases between. Germline V lookup: CDR1 SQVTM, CDR2 ANQGSEA. The CDR3 totals 15 residues. Here the CDR3 reads CSVGGGGLSSNEQFF. In nucleotides, the CDR3 is TGCAGCGTTGGTGGCGGAGGCCTATCTTCCAATGAGCAGTTCTTC.

At least ten counts were recorded for this clonotype. The rearrangement uses TRBV7-2 and TRBJ2-2; no firm D call. CDR1 and CDR2 from the germline V gene are SGHTA and FQGNSA. With 4 bases removed from V and 7 bases from J, the gap between germline ends came to 13 bases. This CDR3 spans 14 amino acids. This chain's CDR3 is CASSWSGPSGELFF. CDR3 nucleotide sequence: TGTGCCAGCAGCTGGTCCGGACCTAGCGGGGAGCTGTTTTTT.

This clonotype was seen ten or more times. The chain joins TRBV7-2 to TRBJ2-3; D not resolved. V lost 1 base, J lost 6 bases, and 11 bases lay in between. Looked up from germline, CDR1 is SGHTA and CDR2 is FQGNSA. The CDR3 runs 14 residues. CDR3: CASSLVARVDTQYF. The CDR3 DNA follows: TGTGCCAGCAGCTTAGTAGCCCGGGTCGATACGCAGTATTTT.

The chain joins TRBV4-3 to TRBJ2-4; 16 bases map to TRBD2. This CDR3 spans 19 amino acids. Trimming removed 0 bases from V and 7 bases from J; junction bases left unmatched: 9. From germline, CDR1 is LGHNA and CDR2 YSLEER. The CDR3 coding sequence is TGCGCCAGCAGCCAAGAAAGGGGACTAGCGGGGGGGCGTTGGAACATTCAGTACTTC. The encoded protein is CASSQERGLAGGRWNIQYF.

This clonotype was detected ten times or more. The rearrangement uses TRBV5-1 and TRBJ1-1; 7 bases are a match to TRBD1. From germline, CDR1 is SGHRS and CDR2 YFSETQ. The CDR3 extends over 11 amino acids. Trimming at V came to 3 bases and at J to 12 bases, leaving 5 bases not matched to a gene. The CDR3 region is CASSWGTATFF. CDR3 nucleotides: TGCGCCAGCAGCTGGGGGACAGCAACTTTCTTT.

This clonotype has at least ten counts. This sequence joins TRBV15 and TRBJ1-1, with D tentatively TRBD1 (5 bases). CDR3 length equals 15 residues. Germline assignment: CDR1 LNHNV and CDR2 YYDKDF (reference sequence). Trimming shortened V by 2 bases and J by 6 bases, and 16 bases separated the two germline ends. In DNA, the CDR3 is TGTGCCACCAGCAGATCCCTAGACAGTAGCGCTGAAGCTTTCTTT. This encodes CATSRSLDSSAEAFF.

There are many counts of this clonotype. This chain connects TRBV5-1 to TRBJ2-2, with D unresolved. The length of the CDR3 is 15 residues. Germline loops: CDR1 SGHRS, CDR2 YFSETQ. V dropped 1 base and J dropped 1 base, with 8 bases sitting between them. The CDR3 sequence: CASSLFRLNTGELFF. CDR3 sequence (DNA): TGCGCCAGCAGCTTGTTCAGGCTGAACACCGGGGAGCTGTTTTTT. Full variable domain (remainder filled in from reference TRBV5-1 and TRBJ2-2): KAGVTQTPRYLIKTRGQQVTLSCSPISGHRSVSWYQQTPGQGLQFLFEYFSETQRNKGNFPGRFSGRQFSNSRSEMNVSTLELGDSALYLCASSLFRLNTGELFFGEGSRLTVL.

The chain carries TRBV10-1 and TRBJ2-2; a weak D match, TRBD2 (5 bases). Germline CDR1 is WNHNN and CDR2 is SYGVQD (reference sequence). This CDR3 is 12 amino acids long. Trimming removed 7 bases at V and 3 bases at J, with 6 bases between. CDR3 sequence reads: CASMRDTGELFF. The DNA for the CDR3 is TGCGCCAGCATGAGGGACACCGGGGAGCTGTTTTTT.

This clonotype was seen ten or more times. The rearrangement joins TRBV5-6 to TRBJ1-1; D gene unclear. Trimming took 0 bases from V and 3 from J, leaving 15 bases between them. Germline values: CDR1 SGHDT, CDR2 YYEEEE. This CDR3 spans 16 amino acids. CDR3 DNA sequence: TGTGCCAGCAGCTTGGACCCCGGACCGCCTTACACTGAAGCTTTCTTT. Protein product: CASSLDPGPPYTEAFF.

The table lists this clonotype with many counts. The rearrangement joins TRBV6-5 to TRBJ1-1, with TRBD1 matching 7 bases. After removal of 6 bases from V and 12 bases from J, the junction contained 13 bases not matched to a gene. The CDR3 length is 13 residues. Germline CDR1 is MNHEY and CDR2 is SVGAGI. The CDR3 bases are TGTGCCAGCAGACCCGGGACAGTTCGTTTGTCTTTCTTT. It specifies CASRPGTVRLSFF.

This clonotype has a count of ten or more. The V and J genes are TRBV11-3 and TRBJ2-1; 10 nucleotides match TRBD2. J gave up 4 bases and V 1 base, and 7 bases lay outside the gene matches. The CDR3 is 17 residues long. Germline CDR1 is SGHNT and CDR2 is YENEEA. This CDR3 is CASSLGSLAGVYNEQFF. The CDR3 bases are TGTGCCAGCAGCTTAGGGTCTCTAGCGGGGGTGTACAATGAGCAGTTCTTC.

This clonotype appeared many times. V gene TRBV6-2 or TRBV6-3 combines with J gene TRBJ2-1, with unresolved D. The V end was cut by 0 bases, the J end by 2 bases, with 14 bases between. Germline V gives CDR1 MNHEY, CDR2 SVGEGT. This CDR3 is 17 amino acids long. In DNA, the CDR3 is TGTGCCAGCAGTTACTCTCACGGTTACTTTGCCTACAATGAGCAGTTCTTC. Translating it yields CASSYSHGYFAYNEQFF.

This clonotype has ten or more counts. V is TRBV5-8 and J is TRBJ2-5; D not resolved. The CDR3 consists of 14 residues. CDR1 is SGHTS and CDR2 is YDEGEE in the germline V gene. V lost 0 bases and J 5 bases, leaving 11 bases between the germline ends. In DNA form, the CDR3 reads TGTGCCAGCAGCTTGGGGGTAGCCCGGGAGACCCAGTACTTC. It specifies CASSLGVARETQYF. Looking up the rest from reference TRBV5-8 and TRBJ2-5 gives the full variable domain: EAGVTQSPTHLIKTRGQQATLRCSPISGHTSVYWYQQALGLGLQFLLWYDEGEERNRGNFPPRFSGRQFPNYSSELNVNALELEDSALYLCASSLGVARETQYFGPGTRLLVL.

This clonotype has ten or more counts. The rearrangement uses TRBV10-3 and TRBJ2-7, with 9 bases that match TRBD1. This CDR3 contains 14 residues. Germline V gene sequence: CDR1 ENHRY, CDR2 SYGVKD. With V trimmed by 6 bases and J by 5 bases, 8 bases remained unmatched. DNA for the CDR3: TGTGCCATCAGCAGGGGACAGGGAAATCACGAGCAGTACTTC. It translates to CAISRGQGNHEQYF.

This clonotype showed up many times. The genes are TRBV6-5 and TRBJ1-2, with D perhaps TRBD1 (5 bases). V gave up 7 bases and J gave up 4 bases, with 19 bases separating them. The CDR3 is 15 residues long. Germline-derived CDR1 and CDR2 are MNHEY and SVGAGI. CDR3 coding DNA: TGTGCCAGCAATCCGGGGCAGCCACCTATCTATGGCTACACCTTC. Translating gives CASNPGQPPIYGYTF.